This passage covers 18 T cell receptor beta chains from one sample sequenced in a study of cytomegalovirus exposure and HLA in healthy donors (TCRdb year 2017). Library prep was done by the immunoSEQ multiplex PCR assay. For the multiplex PCR, a mixture combining 60 forward primers for TCR Vbeta segments and 13 reverse primers for TCR Jbeta segments was used. TCRdb re-hosts the immuneACCESS table, in-frame sequences only. Its copies lack some clones; in the studies checked, an unresolved V gene accounts for under half of them, and the cause for the rest is not known. In this sample the table shows 170,000 or so clones, around 77% of which occur a single time. The ten largest make up around 2.5% of the sample. The sequencing sample was made of PBMCs. These receptors originate from a man in his 60s in good health and CMV-seronegative.

This sequence joins TRBV5-1 and TRBJ1-2, with 8 positions matching TRBD1. The germline V gene encodes CDR1 SGHRS and CDR2 YFSETQ. Unmatched junction bases numbered 6, after V lost 3 bases and J lost 8 bases. The CDR3 extends over 13 amino acids. CDR3 region: CASSWGQAEGYTF. CDR3 nucleotide sequence: TGCGCCAGCAGCTGGGGACAGGCGGAGGGCTACACCTTC.

The rearrangement joins TRBV5-6 to TRBJ2-5, with 9 bases identical to TRBD1. The CDR3 covers 16 residues. Germline CDR1 reads SGHDT; CDR2 reads YYEEEE. After removal of 1 base from V and 7 bases from J, the junction contained 11 bases not matched to a gene. CDR3 coding DNA: TGTGCCAGCAGCTTGAGGGACAGGGCCCCAGGGGGGACCCAGTACTTC. Residues: CASSLRDRAPGGTQYF.

This clone came up a few times. This sequence joins TRBV19 and TRBJ2-6, with D tentatively TRBD1 (5 bases). There are 14 residues in the CDR3. V gave up 7 bases and J gave up 1 base, with 8 bases separating them. Per the germline V gene, CDR1 is LNHDA and CDR2 is SQIVND (reference sequence). The CDR3 bases are TGTGCCAGTAAGGGGCTTTCTGGGGCCAACGTCCTGACTTTC. Protein product: CASKGLSGANVLTF.

This clone was observed a handful of times. The chain carries TRBV7-9 and TRBJ2-1, with 14 bases identical to TRBD2. After removal of 2 bases from V and 9 bases from J, the junction contained 3 bases not matched to a gene. Germline V lookup: CDR1 SEHNR, CDR2 FQNEAQ (reference sequence). The CDR3 sequence is 15 residues long. In DNA, the CDR3 is TGTGCCAGCAGCTTACAGACTAGCGGGGGGGGTGAGCAGTTCTTC. This encodes CASSLQTSGGGEQFF. The full variable domain, with the rest looked up from reference TRBV7-9 and TRBJ2-1, is DTGVSQNPRHKITKRGQNVTFRCDPISEHNRLYWYRQTLGQGPEFLTYFQNEAQLEKSRLLSDRFSAERPKGSFSTLEIQRTEQGDSAMYLCASSLQTSGGGEQFFGPGTRLTVL.

This clone came up a few times. The chain carries TRBV5-1 and TRBJ1-5; D might be TRBD1 (6 bases). This CDR3 region has 15 residues. The germline V gene has CDR1 SGHRS and CDR2 YFSETQ. Trimming took off 5 bases at V and 3 bases at J, with 15 bases between the two ends. In DNA, the CDR3 is TGCGCCAGCAGTCTTGGGGGCAGGAACAATCAGCCCCAGCATTTT. Translated, it gives CASSLGGRNNQPQHF.

The rearrangement links TRBV2 to TRBJ2-1; D uncertain. The CDR3 runs to 14 residues. Trimming shortened V by 4 bases and J by 6 bases, and 13 bases separated the two germline ends. The V gene's germline CDR1 is SNHLY and CDR2 FYNNEI. CDR3 coding DNA: TGTGCCAGCAGTGTTGCTAGAACGACCAATGAGCAGTTCTTC. Its translation: CASSVARTTNEQFF.

The CDR3 DNA follows: TGTGCCAGTCGGATCGGACAGAACACCGGGGAGCTGTTTTTT. It yields the protein CASRIGQNTGELFF. The chain uses TRBV19 and TRBJ2-2; TRBD1 might be the D (5 bases). The CDR3 sequence is 14 residues long. V was pared by 8 bases and J by 1 base, with 11 bases between. The V gene's germline CDR1 is LNHDA and CDR2 SQIVND (reference sequence).

This clone has a single count. The V gene is TRBV12-5, the J gene TRBJ2-2; TRBD2 matches at 14 bases. This CDR3 contains 23 residues. With 3 bases clipped from V and 7 bases from J, the junction kept 25 bases outside the gene matches. Germline CDR1 is LGHNT and CDR2 is FRNRAP. The CDR3 reads CASGLALGLAGGTKRRRGGELFF. The CDR3 region has the DNA TGTGCTAGTGGTTTAGCCCTAGGACTAGCGGGAGGCACCAAGAGGAGAAGGGGCGGGGAGCTGTTTTTT.

The rearrangement uses TRBV5-6 and TRBJ2-6; no reliable D call. V dropped 1 base and J dropped 0 bases, with 5 bases sitting between them. This CDR3 has 15 residues. Germline V gene data show CDR1 as SGHDT and CDR2 as YYEEEE. The CDR3 reads CASSLLNSGANVLTF. Written as DNA, the CDR3 is TGTGCCAGCAGCTTGCTTAACTCTGGGGCCAACGTCCTGACTTTC.

This clone was found a few times. The chain couples TRBV6-5 to TRBJ1-1; D uncertain. The V and J ends lost 4 bases and 0 bases respectively, with 9 bases between them. This CDR3 is 14 amino acids long. Germline lookup yields CDR1 MNHEY and CDR2 SVGAGI. The CDR3: CASSSRSMNTEAFF. The CDR3 DNA follows: TGTGCCAGCAGTTCGAGAAGTATGAACACTGAAGCTTTCTTT.

This chain uses TRBV28 with TRBJ1-5; the match to TRBD1 covers 9 bases. V lost 0 bases to trimming and J lost 5 bases; unmatched junction nucleotides: 2. This CDR3 region has 15 residues. The germline CDR1 and CDR2 sequences are MDHEN and SYDVKM. The CDR3 protein is CASSLWRQGDQPQHF. Written as DNA, the CDR3 is TGTGCCAGCAGTTTATGGCGACAGGGGGATCAGCCCCAGCATTTT.

The rearrangement joins TRBV5-4 to TRBJ2-5; D may be TRBD1 (6 bases). The V end lost 3 bases, the J end lost 3 bases, and 18 bases lay between the germline ends. CDR1 is SGHNT, CDR2 YYREEE, per germline (reference sequence). This CDR3 is built from 16 residues. The CDR3 DNA follows: TGTGCCAGCAGCTACCCTGGTGCTGCAGGGGAAGAGACCCAGTACTTC. It codes for CASSYPGAAGEETQYF.

The V gene is TRBV5-1, the J gene TRBJ2-2; the match to TRBD1 covers 7 bases. Trimming removed 9 bases from V and 7 bases from J; junction bases left unmatched: 6. Per germline, CDR1 SGHRS and CDR2 YFSETQ. This CDR3 is built from 12 residues. As DNA, the CDR3 is TGCGCCACGTTACAGGGGAACGGGGAGCTGTTTTTT. The encoded protein is CATLQGNGELFF.

The chain is built from TRBV6-5 and TRBJ2-1; maybe TRBD1 (6 bases). The CDR3 covers 14 residues. CDR1 and CDR2 from the germline V gene are MNHEY and SVGAGI. With 7 bases removed from V and 4 bases from J, the gap between germline ends came to 14 bases. Here the CDR3 reads CASNSGTPYNEQFF. Written as DNA, the CDR3 is TGTGCCAGCAACTCTGGGACACCGTACAATGAGCAGTTCTTC.

This clone was counted a few times. The chain links TRBV7-3 to TRBJ1-5, with 8 bases that match TRBD1. V dropped 5 bases and J dropped 2; count of bases not matched to a gene: 8. The CDR3 runs 16 residues. CDR1 is SGHTA and CDR2 is FQGTGA in the germline V gene. The DNA of the CDR3 is TGTGCCAGCAGCACTCGGGACAGGAAGGGCAATCAGCCCCAGCATTTT. Translating it yields CASSTRDRKGNQPQHF.

V gene TRBV25-1 combines with J gene TRBJ2-2; D perhaps matches TRBD1 (5 bases). Deletions cut 6 bases from V and 5 bases from J, with 10 bases between. Per germline, CDR1 MGHDK and CDR2 SYGVNS. This CDR3 spans 13 amino acids. CDR3 region: CASRQVSTGELFF. The CDR3 DNA is TGTGCCAGCAGACAGGTTTCTACCGGGGAGCTGTTTTTT.

This clone was counted a few times. This sequence joins TRBV9 and TRBJ2-3, with a weak D call TRBD1 (5 bases). The V end was cut by 2 bases, the J end by 2 bases, with 9 bases between. The CDR3 runs to 14 residues. Germline V lookup: CDR1 SGDLS, CDR2 YYNGEE. CDR3 sequence reads: CASSVSRATDTQYF. DNA of the CDR3: TGTGCCAGCAGCGTCAGCAGGGCCACAGATACGCAGTATTTT.

The J gene is TRBJ2-7, the V gene TRBV25-1, with 7 bases fitting TRBD1. The CDR3 runs 14 residues. J gave up 6 bases and V 3 bases, and 8 bases lay outside the gene matches. The germline V gene encodes CDR1 MGHDK and CDR2 SYGVNS. DNA of the CDR3: TGTGCCAGCAGTGAGTCGACAGGGCGAGCCGAGCAGTACTTC. This encodes CASSESTGRAEQYF.